A single T cell receptor (beta chain) is shown here with its context. Antigen: not known. To make TCR beta libraries, researchers used iRepertoire HTBI primers and Arm-PCR of CDR3 regions. Via MiXCR, TCRdb re-called the multiplex PCR reads, giving one row per CDR3 protein. This sample has about 660,000 distinct CDR3 sequences, with 25% to 35% found just once. This CDR3 is built from 14 residues. CDR1 and CDR2 (germline): MNHNS, SASEGT. Trimming left V 6 bases short and J 6 bases short, with 17 bases between. Time point denoted: persistent/refractory GD, antithyroid drugs over 5 years with positive TRAb. PBMCs provided the RNA from which the TCR library was made. Investigators report Graves' disease was diagnosed under American Thyroid Association guidelines. The data were taken from a study of regulatory T cells in long-lasting Graves disease. Regarding the study as a whole: Analyses excluded thyroid tissue, covering peripheral blood alone.

This TCR came from a female donor with Graves disease. The chain combines TRBV6-1 with TRBJ1-1, with D unclear. Here the sequenced sample was peripheral blood mononuclear cells (PBMCs), taken when the disease was refractory, from a patient treated with antithyroid drugs. DNA for the CDR3: TGTGCCAGCAGCCGAAAACCTTCTGACTCTGAAGCTTTCTTT. Translating it yields CASSRKPSDSEAFF.